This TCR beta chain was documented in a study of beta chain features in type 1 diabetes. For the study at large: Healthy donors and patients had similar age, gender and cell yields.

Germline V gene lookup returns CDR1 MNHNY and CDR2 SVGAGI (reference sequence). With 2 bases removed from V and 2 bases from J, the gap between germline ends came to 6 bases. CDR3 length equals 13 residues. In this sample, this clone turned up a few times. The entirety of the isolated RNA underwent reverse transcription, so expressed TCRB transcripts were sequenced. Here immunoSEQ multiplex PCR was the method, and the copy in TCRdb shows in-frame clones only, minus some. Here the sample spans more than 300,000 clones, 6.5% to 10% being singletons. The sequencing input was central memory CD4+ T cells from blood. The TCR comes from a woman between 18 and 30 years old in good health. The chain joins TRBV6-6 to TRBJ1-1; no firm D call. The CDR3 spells CASSYGTNTEAFF. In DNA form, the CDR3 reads TGTGCCAGCAGTTACGGTACAAACACTGAAGCTTTCTTT.